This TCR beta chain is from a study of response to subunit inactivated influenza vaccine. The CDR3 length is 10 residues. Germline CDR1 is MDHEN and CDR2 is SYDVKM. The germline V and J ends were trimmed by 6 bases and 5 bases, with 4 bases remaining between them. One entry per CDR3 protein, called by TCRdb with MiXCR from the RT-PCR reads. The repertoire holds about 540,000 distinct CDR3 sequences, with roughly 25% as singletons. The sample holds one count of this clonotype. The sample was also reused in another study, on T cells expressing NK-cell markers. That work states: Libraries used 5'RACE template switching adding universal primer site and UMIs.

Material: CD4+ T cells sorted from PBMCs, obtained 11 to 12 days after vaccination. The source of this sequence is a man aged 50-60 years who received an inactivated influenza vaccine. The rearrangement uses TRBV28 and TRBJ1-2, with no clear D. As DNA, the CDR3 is TGTGCCAGCAGCCAATATGGCTACACCTTC. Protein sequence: CASSQYGYTF.